Ten or more counts support the clone carrying this T cell receptor beta chain. The data belong to a study of human T cells and chemical hapten exposure. The CDR3 length is 15 residues. Germline V gives CDR1 SGHAT, CDR2 FQNNGV. With V trimmed by 1 base and J by 4 bases, 4 bases remained unmatched. A single record per CDR3 protein comes from TCRdb applying MiXCR to the RACE reads. The table shows about 76,000 distinct CDR3 sequences, with 13% occurring only once. Specified time point: patch test 3, about 24 weeks after DPC sensitization. The treatment is: therapeutic diphenylcyclopropenone sensitization with weekly scalp DPC.

The source of this sequence is a woman in her 50s with alopecia areata. Some clones in this sample may be carry-over from other donors' samples. The material was whole blood, obtained in connection with sensitization to the hapten diphenylcyclopropenone (DPC). The chain has TRBV11-2 and TRBJ2-3; 8 positions match TRBD2. The CDR3 coding sequence is TGTGCCAGCAGCTTAGGTTTAGCGGGACCAGATACGCAGTATTTT. Its protein is CASSLGLAGPDTQYF.